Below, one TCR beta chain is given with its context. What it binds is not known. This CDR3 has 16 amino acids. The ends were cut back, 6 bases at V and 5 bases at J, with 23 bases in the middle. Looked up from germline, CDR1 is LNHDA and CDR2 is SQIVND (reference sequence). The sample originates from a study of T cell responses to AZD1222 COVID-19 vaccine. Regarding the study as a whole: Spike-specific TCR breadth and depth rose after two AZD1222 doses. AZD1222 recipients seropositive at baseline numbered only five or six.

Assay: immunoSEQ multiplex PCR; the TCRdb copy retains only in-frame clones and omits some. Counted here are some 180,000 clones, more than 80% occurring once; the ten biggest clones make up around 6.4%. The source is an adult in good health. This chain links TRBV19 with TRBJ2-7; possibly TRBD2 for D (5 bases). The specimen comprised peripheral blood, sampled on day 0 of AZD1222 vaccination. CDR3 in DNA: TGTGCCAGTAGCACCCTGGAAGGGCGAGGGAGCAACGAGCAGTACTTC. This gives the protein CASSTLEGRGSNEQYF.